The TCR beta chain described here comes from a study of OX40 agonist ivuxolimab in advanced cancers. Findings of the study overall: There were, on average, more expanded clones in CD8+ T cells than in CD4+.

Assay: immunoSEQ multiplex PCR; the TCRdb copy retains only in-frame clones and omits some. The table has 90,000 to 100,000 clones, approximately 90% seen once. About this clone: Antigen unknown.

The germline V gene encodes CDR1 SNHLY and CDR2 FYNNEI. The CDR3 loop spans 14 amino acids. Trimming removed 3 bases at V and 3 bases at J, with 10 bases between. This TCR derives from an adult with an advanced solid tumor such as melanoma, head and neck, liver or kidney cancer. The chain joins TRBV2 to TRBJ2-3, with D possibly matching TRBD1 (5 bases). The sample was CD4+ or CD8+ T cells sorted from blood, taken in a trial of the OX40 agonist ivuxolimab. The CDR3 DNA sequence: TGTGCCAGCAGTGAGAGACAGCAAACAGATACGCAGTATTTT. Protein: CASSERQQTDTQYF.